This TCR beta chain was sequenced during a study of tumor and adjacent non-tumor tissue in lung cancer. Comment on this clonotype: The antigen remains unidentified.

The template was RNA from unsorted bulk tissue. This non-tumor lung sample came from over 3 cm beyond the tumor edge. Study results and caveats: Patients with more diverse tumor TCRs had worse survival. TCR diversity was significantly greater in tumor than normal lung tissue.

Trimming cost V 5 bases and J 6 bases, with 22 bases left between them. The CDR3 is 17 residues long. Germline V gene lookup returns CDR1 SGHAT and CDR2 FQNNGV. TCRbeta libraries were built with three rounds of nested PCR, modified from ARM-PCR. TCRdb independently ran MiXCR on the multiplex PCR reads; one entry per CDR3 protein. The sample consists of approximately 77,000 distinct CDR3 sequences, approximately 78% of them appearing once. Sequenced sample: distant non-tumor lung tissue. This TCR came from a man aged 55 to 70 with non-small cell lung cancer. This chain links TRBV11-2 with TRBJ2-2, with D possibly matching TRBD2 (6 bases). In DNA, the CDR3 is TGTGCCAGCAGCGACCCGTGGGGCGGGGCGTTCGCCGGGGAGCTGTTTTTT. It is translated as CASSDPWGGAFAGELFF.